These 19 T cell receptor beta chains share one sample of origin, sequenced in a study of CD8+CD57+ T cells in acquired aplastic anemia. The sequenced patients had an expansion of CD8+CD57+ cells seen by flow cytometry. The TCR beta profiling, which covered VDJ combination and CDR3 sequence, was carried out using genomic DNA as the template. TCRdb re-called the reads through MiXCR, storing one row per CDR3 protein. This table has fewer than 250,000 distinct CDR3 sequences, more than 40% appearing once. The specimen was sorted CD4+, CD8+, or CD8+CD57+ T cells (not recorded which) from PBMCs. Source of these receptors: a human donor with aplastic anemia.

At least ten counts were recorded for this clonotype. V usage is TRBV12-3 or TRBV12-4 and J usage is TRBJ1-2; D remains ambiguous. The CDR3 totals 11 residues. Trimming left V 7 bases short and J 4 bases short, with 7 bases between. Written as DNA, the CDR3 is TGTGCCAGCACCTCAGGCTATGGCTACACCTTC. Translated: CASTSGYGYTF.

CDR3 amino acids: CSAVGLQFYGYTF. CDR3 bases: TGCAGTGCTGTGGGTCTTCAGTTCTATGGCTACACCTTC. J is TRBJ1-2 and V is TRBV20-1; D remains ambiguous. V gave up 5 bases and J gave up 4 bases, with 14 bases separating them. The germline V gene encodes CDR1 DFQATT and CDR2 SNEGSKA (reference sequence). The CDR3 runs to 13 residues.

Regarding this clonotype: A much larger clone differs from this one at a single base, so this may be a read error. This chain connects TRBV9 to TRBJ1-2; no reliable D call. Germline V gene sequence: CDR1 SGDLS, CDR2 YYNGEE. Trimming left V 3 bases short and J 0 bases short, with 6 bases between. CDR3 length: 13 residues. The CDR3 sequence is CASSDKANYGYTF. CDR3 DNA: TGTGCCAGCAGCGATAAAGCTAACTATGGCTACACCTTC.

The rearrangement uses TRBV2 and TRBJ1-6; D is ambiguous. The V end was cut by 0 bases, the J end by 0 bases, with 6 bases between. The CDR3 has 16 amino acids. CDR1 SNHLY and CDR2 FYNNEI come from the germline V gene. The CDR3 DNA reads as TGTGCCAGCAGTGAAGCACTTAGCTCCTATAATTCACCCCTCCACTTT. This sequence encodes CASSEALSSYNSPLHF.

This clonotype has at least ten counts. This rearrangement joins TRBV15 to TRBJ1-1; D is perhaps TRBD1 (6 bases). V lost 1 base, J lost 3 bases, and 15 bases lay in between. CDR1 and CDR2 from the germline V gene are LNHNV and YYDKDF (reference sequence). The CDR3 extends over 16 amino acids. CDR3 nucleotides: TGTGCCACCAGCAGAGTGCCGGGGGCCACTCACACTGAAGCTTTCTTT. This translates into CATSRVPGATHTEAFF.

Notes on this clonotype: This may be a read error: a much more frequent sequence differs by one nucleotide. The chain has TRBV20-1 and TRBJ2-1; TRBD1 or TRBD2 may be the D gene (5 bases each). Germline loops: CDR1 DFQATT, CDR2 SNEGSKA (reference sequence). The CDR3 covers 16 residues. The CDR3 sequence: CSARTYSGTAYNGQFF. The CDR3 DNA reads TGCAGTGCTAGAACATACTCCGGGACCGCCTACAATGGGCAGTTCTTC.

In its sample, this clonotype was seen a few times. The chain combines TRBV20-1 with TRBJ2-7; 11 nucleotides align to TRBD2. V dropped 6 bases and J dropped 0; count of bases not matched to a gene: 7. The CDR3 length is 15 residues. The V gene's germline CDR1 is DFQATT and CDR2 SNEGSKA (reference sequence). The CDR3 sequence is CSATSGGPSSYEQYF. The CDR3 DNA is TGCAGTGCAACTAGCGGGGGTCCTAGCTCCTACGAGCAGTACTTC.

This chain links TRBV2 with TRBJ2-7, with 11 bases that match TRBD2. The trim removed 10 bases at V and 6 bases at J, leaving 11 bases unmatched. From germline, CDR1 is SNHLY and CDR2 FYNNEI. This CDR3 has 14 residues. CDR3 loop: CATKIQGTSGEQYF. The CDR3 region has the DNA TGTGCCACCAAAATCCAAGGGACTAGCGGCGAGCAGTACTTC.

This clonotype was detected ten times or more. V usage is TRBV2 and J usage is TRBJ2-7; D gene uncertain. Germline-derived CDR1 and CDR2 are SNHLY and FYNNEI. The ends were cut back, 7 bases at V and 6 bases at J, with 7 bases in the middle. CDR3 length equals 10 residues. The CDR3 bases are TGTGCCAGCAAAGGGTCCGAGCAGTACTTC. It encodes CASKGSEQYF.

This chain uses TRBV7-6 with TRBJ2-5; 9 bases are a match to TRBD2. Germline V gives CDR1 SGHVS, CDR2 FNYEAQ. With V trimmed by 5 bases and J by 5 bases, 9 bases remained unmatched. The CDR3 covers 15 residues. For the CDR3, the DNA is TGTGCCAGCAGCCCAATAGCGGGGGACATGGAGACCCAGTACTTC. Residues: CASSPIAGDMETQYF. The full variable domain, its missing parts supplied by reference TRBV7-6 and TRBJ2-5, is GAGVSQSPRYKVTKRGQDVALRCDPISGHVSLYWYRQALGQGPEFLTYFNYEAQQDKSGLPNDRFSAERPEGSISTLTIQRTEQRDSAMYRCASSPIAGDMETQYFGPGTRLLVL.

This clonotype was seen only once. The CDR3: CASSGGTVLGYTF. CDR3 in DNA: TGCGCCAGCAGTGGGGGGACGGTTTTGGGCTACACCTTC. V usage is TRBV5-1 and J usage is TRBJ1-2, with a possible D match to TRBD1 (5 bases). The CDR3 length is 13 residues. Germline lookup yields CDR1 SGHRS and CDR2 YFSETQ. Deletions cut 5 bases from V and 8 bases from J, with 16 bases between.

Concerning this clonotype: Given a much more abundant clone one base away, this may be a read error. The genes are TRBV7-3 and TRBJ2-3, with 8 nucleotides matching TRBD2. Germline V gene lookup returns CDR1 SGHTA and CDR2 FQGTGA. CDR3 length: 16 amino acids. The CDR3 region has the DNA TGTGCCAGCAGCCAGATAGGCGGGGGGATCACAGGTACGCAGTATTTT. It encodes CASSQIGGGITGTQYF.

This chain connects TRBV20-1 to TRBJ2-1; 7 bases are shared with TRBD2. The germline gives CDR1 DFQATT, CDR2 SNEGSKA (reference sequence). The CDR3 totals 16 residues. V was clipped by 0 bases and J by 4 bases; unmatched bases: 9. CDR3 in DNA: TGCAGTGCTAGAGATCCACGGGAGGCCAGGTACAATGAGCAGTTCTTC. Translation gives CSARDPREARYNEQFF.

This clonotype was seen at least ten times. V gene TRBV28 combines with J gene TRBJ2-7; 9 nucleotides align to TRBD2. Trimming removed 6 bases from V and 3 bases from J; junction bases left unmatched: 9. CDR1 is MDHEN and CDR2 is SYDVKM in the germline V gene. The CDR3 is 15 amino acids. CDR3 bases: TGTGCCAGCAGGCCGAGGGCTAGCGGGGTCTACGAGCAGTACTTC. Translated, it gives CASRPRASGVYEQYF.

V usage is TRBV7-2 and J usage is TRBJ1-1; the D is unclear. The CDR3 consists of 16 residues. Trimming removed 5 bases at V and 4 bases at J, with 20 bases between. Germline CDR1 is SGHTA and CDR2 is FQGNSA. The CDR3 spells CASSGLAGGRRTEAFF. The CDR3 DNA sequence: TGTGCCAGCAGCGGACTAGCGGGAGGGCGACGCACTGAAGCTTTCTTT.

V is TRBV7-2 and J is TRBJ1-1; D may be TRBD1 (6 bases). With 5 bases removed from V and 3 bases from J, the gap between germline ends came to 13 bases. Germline assignment: CDR1 SGHTA and CDR2 FQGNSA. CDR3 length: 14 residues. The CDR3 loop is CASSLGAADTEAFF. The CDR3 nucleotides are TGTGCCAGCAGCCTGGGGGCAGCGGACACTGAAGCTTTCTTT. The whole variable domain, filled in from reference TRBV7-2 and TRBJ1-1, reads GAGVSQSPSNKVTEKGKDVELRCDPISGHTALYWYRQSLGQGLEFLIYFQGNSAPDKSGLPSDRFSAERTGGSVSTLTIQRTQQEDSAVYLCASSLGAADTEAFFGQGTRLTVV.

The chain is built from TRBV7-3 and TRBJ1-3, with D unresolved. From germline, CDR1 is SGHTA and CDR2 FQGTGA. CDR3 length: 14 amino acids. V lost 2 bases and J lost 8, with 13 bases in between. Here the CDR3 DNA reads TGTGCCAGCAGCTTAGGCCGGTATGGCTACACCATATATTTT. The encoded protein is CASSLGRYGYTIYF. The variable domain in full, with the rest retrieved from reference TRBV7-3 and TRBJ1-3, is GAGVSQTPSNKVTEKGKYVELRCDPISGHTALYWYRQSLGQGPEFLIYFQGTGAADDSGLPNDRFFAVRPEGSVSTLKIQRTERGDSAVYLCASSLGRYGYTIYFGEGSWLTVV.

This sequence joins TRBV7-3 and TRBJ2-5; maybe TRBD2 (6 bases). V gave up 6 bases and J gave up 4 bases, with 21 bases separating them. The germline CDR1 and CDR2 sequences are SGHTA and FQGTGA. This CDR3 is 16 amino acids long. Here the CDR3 DNA reads TGTGCCAGCAGACGGTCGGCGGGGTCACCTCGAGAGACCCAGTACTTC. Protein: CASRRSAGSPRETQYF.

Many counts were recorded for this clonotype. V usage is TRBV5-6 and J usage is TRBJ1-1; a weak D match, TRBD1 (6 bases). CDR1 and CDR2 from the germline V gene are SGHDT and YYEEEE. Trimming stripped 1 base from V and 6 bases from J, with 13 bases between. CDR3 size: 14 residues. Here the CDR3 reads CASSLWDKPPEAFF. The CDR3 DNA is TGTGCCAGCAGCTTGTGGGACAAACCCCCTGAAGCTTTCTTT. The whole variable domain, filled in from reference TRBV5-6 and TRBJ1-1, reads DAGVTQSPTHLIKTRGQQVTLRCSPKSGHDTVSWYQQALGQGPQFIFQYYEEEERQRGNFPDRFSGHQFPNYSSELNVNALLLGDSALYLCASSLWDKPPEAFFGQGTRLTVV.